This T cell receptor beta chain was obtained from a study of regulatory T cells in long-lasting Graves disease. About the research overall: Less than 3 months of antithyroid drugs had been taken by newly diagnosed Graves' patients.

Findings of the study overall: In persistent patients, shared public clonotypes (around 2,500) outnumbered those in new patients (about 970).

This clonotype was seen once. The antigen remains undetermined. The CDR3 sequence is 15 residues long. V was clipped by 1 base and J by 2 bases, with 11 bases between them. Germline lookup yields CDR1 SGHAT and CDR2 FQNNGV. Both iRepertoire HTBI primers and Arm-PCR of CDR3 regions were used to build the TCR beta libraries. TCRdb analysed the multiplex PCR reads with MiXCR anew, one entry per CDR3 protein. Among 200,000 to 250,000 distinct CDR3 sequences listed, 20% were seen once. Documented time point: newly diagnosed GD, antithyroid drugs for less than 3 months. Scientists built the TCR library using RNA that was extracted from PBMCs. Clinicians diagnosed Graves' disease using American Thyroid Association guidelines.

This rearrangement joins TRBV11-2 to TRBJ1-2, with D unclear. This TCR derives from a female donor with Graves disease. Sequenced material: peripheral blood mononuclear cells (PBMCs), taken at new diagnosis, from a patient treated with antithyroid drugs. The CDR3 reads CASSLAGGTNYGYTF. CDR3 in DNA: TGTGCCAGCAGCTTAGCTGGCGGAACGAACTATGGCTACACCTTC.